A selection of T cell receptor beta chains follows, all from one sample in a study of blood T cell repertoires in COVID-19. Clones were read by immunoSEQ multiplex PCR, and TCRdb kept only the in-frame ones, dropping some. The table lists about 99,000 clones, approximately 83% of them singletons. Sequencing was done on a sample of peripheral blood. The receptors originated from an elderly woman with active or convalescent COVID-19. Both conserved end residues are part of each CDR3. Each record gives: J gene, D gene, clone size, V gene, CDR3 DNA, CDR3 protein. D genes are given only for firm matches. Size is omitted from some rows. Given values are once, few, many or a class for expanded clones.

>TRBJ2-7|NA|NA|TRBV11-3
TGTGCCAGCAGCTGGAGGGACAGCCCCTACGAGCAGTACTTC
CASSWRDSPYEQYF
>TRBJ2-1|TRBD1|NA|TRBV18
TGTGCCAGCTCACCCCGGGACAGGGGGCCCCACAATGAGCAGTTCTTC
CASSPRDRGPHNEQFF
>TRBJ2-3|TRBD2|NA|TRBV9
TGTGCCAGCAGCGCGACTAGCGGTACATCTACGCAGTATTTT
CASSATSGTSTQYF
>TRBJ1-3|NA|once|TRBV6-6
TGTGCCAGCAGTTACTCTACAGGGTCTGGAAACACCATATATTTT
CASSYSTGSGNTIYF
>TRBJ2-5|TRBD1|once|TRBV27
TGTGCCAGCAGTCAAAAACGCCTGACAGGGGGCGCAGAGACCCAGTACTTC
CASSQKRLTGGAETQYF
>TRBJ1-2|NA|NA|TRBV28
TGTGCCACCGACAATTATGGCTACACCTTC
CATDNYGYTF
>TRBJ2-3|NA|once|TRBV5-1
TGCGCCAGCAGCTTGGGGGCGGGGGCGGACACAGATACGCAGTATTTT
CASSLGAGADTDTQYF
>TRBJ1-3|NA|NA|TRBV28
TGTGCCAGCAGTCCAACGGGACACCTGAGCTCTGGAAACACCATATATTTT
CASSPTGHLSSGNTIYF
>TRBJ1-2|TRBD1|NA|TRBV27
TGTGCCAGCAGTGCCTCCGGGACAGGGAGGCACTATGGCTACACCTTC
CASSASGTGRHYGYTF
>TRBJ2-2|NA|few|TRBV9
TGTGCCAGCAGCCCCTGGGTCGGAGAAACCGGGGAGCTGTTTTTT
CASSPWVGETGELFF
>TRBJ2-1|TRBD1|NA|TRBV24-1
TGTGCCACCAGTGACCCAGGGACAGGGAGGGACAATGAGCAGTTCTTC
CATSDPGTGRDNEQFF
>TRBJ1-5|TRBD1|NA|TRBV2
TGTGCCAGCACCGGGACAGGGAGGGATAGCGAGCCCCAGCATTTT
CASTGTGRDSEPQHF
>TRBJ1-5|TRBD1|NA|TRBV24-1
TGTGCCACCAGTGACAGGACAGGGGGAAATCAGCCCCAGCATTTT
CATSDRTGGNQPQHF
>TRBJ1-2|TRBD1|NA|TRBV28
TGTGCCAGCAGTTTATCAGGGGGCGGCTACACCTTC
CASSLSGGGYTF
>TRBJ2-3|TRBD2|NA|TRBV28
TGTGCCAGCAGTTCCCCTGTGCTACTAGCGGGGTCAGATACGCAGTATTTT
CASSSPVLLAGSDTQYF
>TRBJ2-1|TRBD2|NA|TRBV12-3/TRBV12-4
TGTGCCAGCAGCCCAGGACTAGATGAGCAGTTCTTC
CASSPGLDEQFF
>TRBJ1-2|NA|NA|TRBV5-5
TGTGCCAGCAGGTTCCCGGGGGGCCCTAACTATGGCTACACCTTC
CASRFPGGPNYGYTF
>TRBJ1-1|NA|NA|TRBV7-2
TGTGCCAGCAGCTCCGCTGAAGCTTTCTTT
CASSSAEAFF
>TRBJ2-5|TRBD2|few|TRBV3-1/TRBV3-2
TGTGCCAGCAGCCAAGATCGGGCTAGCGGGTATCAAGAGACCCAGTACTTC
CASSQDRASGYQETQYF
>TRBJ2-3|TRBD1|NA|TRBV6-5
TGTGCCAGCAGCTCGGACAGGGGGGGCCCAGATACGCAGTATTTT
CASSSDRGGPDTQYF
>TRBJ2-2|TRBD1|NA|TRBV19
TGTGCCAGTACCAGACAGGGGGGCAACACCGGGGAGCTGTTTTTT
CASTRQGGNTGELFF
>TRBJ1-1|TRBD1|NA|TRBV4-1
TGCGCCAGCAGCCCAACTGACAGGGCGGAAAACACTGAAGCTTTCTTT
CASSPTDRAENTEAFF
>TRBJ2-7|NA|NA|TRBV5-5
TGTGCCAGCAGCTTGGAAGCGGCAGCTACCTACGAGCAGTACTTC
CASSLEAAATYEQYF
>TRBJ2-3|NA|NA|TRBV28
TGTGCCAGCAGTTCGGGGAATACGCAGTATTTT
CASSSGNTQYF
>TRBJ1-2|TRBD1|NA|TRBV6-2/TRBV6-3
TGTGCCAGCAGTACCGGACAGGGGTTATTCTATGGCTACACCTTC
CASSTGQGLFYGYTF
>TRBJ1-2|TRBD1|NA|TRBV29-1
TGCAGCGTTAAAACCGGGACAGGGCACTATGGCTACACCTTC
CSVKTGTGHYGYTF
>TRBJ2-3|TRBD2|NA|TRBV30
TGTGCCTGGAGTGTAGGTCTAGCGGGGGAATCAGATACGCAGTATTTT
CAWSVGLAGESDTQYF
>TRBJ1-2|NA|NA|TRBV9
TGTGCCAGCAGCCCCAGTTCCGCTAACTATGGCTACACCTTC
CASSPSSANYGYTF
>TRBJ1-6|TRBD1|NA|TRBV28
TGTGCCAGCAGCCCGGGACAGGGGGGACTATTCTATAATTCACCCCTCCACTTT
CASSPGQGGLFYNSPLHF
>TRBJ1-2|NA|few|TRBV7-2
TGTGCCAGCAGCTACACGGTACAGGGCCTTCTGAACACCTTC
CASSYTVQGLLNTF
>TRBJ1-5|TRBD1|NA|TRBV5-4
TGTGCCAGCAGCTTGGGGACAGGGGGTCAGCCCCAGCATTTT
CASSLGTGGQPQHF
>TRBJ2-5|TRBD2|NA|TRBV28
TGTGCCAGCAGTTTAGGGGCTAGCGGGAGGGAGACCCAGTACTTC
CASSLGASGRETQYF
>TRBJ2-1|TRBD2|NA|TRBV6-1
TGTGCCAGCAGTGAAGGAGCTAGCGGGAGGCTTCATGAGCAGTTCTTC
CASSEGASGRLHEQFF
>TRBJ2-1|TRBD1|NA|TRBV5-1
TGCGCCAGCAGCCCTTCAGGACAGGGTAATGAGCAGTTCTTC
CASSPSGQGNEQFF
>TRBJ1-2|NA|NA|TRBV4-2
TGTGCCAGCAGCCCCGAAGGCTGGGGAGCCAGTAACTATGGCTACACCTTC
CASSPEGWGASNYGYTF
>TRBJ2-7|NA|NA|TRBV6-1
TGTGCCAGCAGTGAAGCTGGCCACGAGCAGTACTTC
CASSEAGHEQYF
>TRBJ2-3|NA|NA|TRBV6-1
TGTGCCAGCAGTGATACGTTGGTCCTAAGAACGCAGTATTTT
CASSDTLVLRTQYF
>TRBJ2-7|NA|NA|TRBV5-5
TGTGCCAGCAGCTGGAGGGAGCGCTACGAGCAGTACTTC
CASSWRERYEQYF
>TRBJ2-1|NA|NA|TRBV5-1
TGCGCCAGCAGCTTGGATAGCTTAAATCGGCATGAGCAGTTCTTC
CASSLDSLNRHEQFF
>TRBJ1-3|NA|once|TRBV11-2
TGTGCCAGCAGCTTCCAGGAGGGAGGAAACACCATATATTTT
CASSFQEGGNTIYF
>TRBJ2-2|NA|NA|TRBV2
TGTGCCAGCAGTGAGTCCCTCCACAGTGCACCTACCGGGGAGCTGTTTTTT
CASSESLHSAPTGELFF